This T cell receptor beta chain was sequenced for a study of post-analysis software for immune sequencing data. Trimming stripped 4 bases from V and 2 bases from J, with 15 bases between. CDR1 is LGHNA, CDR2 YNFKEQ, per germline. The CDR3 runs 15 residues. TCR beta cDNA libraries had unique molecular identifiers. One entry per CDR3 protein results from TCRdb running MiXCR on the PCR reads. The table has roughly 800,000 distinct CDR3 sequences, roughly 50% seen once. In the case of this clonotype: Its target is unknown.

Study-level points and caveats: The five TRBV segments detected at higher frequency in patients than in controls included TRBV5-6, TRBV5-1 and TRBV20-1.

The sequenced material came from blood. The sequence was collected from a girl aged 10 to 17 with multiple sclerosis. This chain connects TRBV4-2 to TRBJ2-7, with D uncertain. The CDR3 here is CASSLSTEPTYEQYF. Here the CDR3 DNA reads TGTGCCAGCAGCCTGTCAACAGAACCTACCTACGAGCAGTACTTC.